Below, 30 T cell receptor beta chains from the same sample are listed, as sequenced in a study of blood T cell repertoires in COVID-19. Profiling relied on immunoSEQ multiplex PCR, and the TCRdb table lists in-frame clones only, not all of them. The profile shows some 93,000 clones, around 79% of them singletons. The sample was peripheral blood. These receptors all come from a human donor in a cohort sampled during active COVID-19.

This chain links TRBV5-1 with TRBJ2-3; 11 bases fit TRBD2. The CDR3 runs to 17 residues. V shed 4 bases and J 5 bases; nucleotides not matched to a gene: 12. Germline V gene sequence: CDR1 SGHRS, CDR2 YFSETQ. CDR3 protein: CASSSQLAGEIVDTQYF. The CDR3, as DNA: TGCGCCAGCAGCAGCCAACTAGCGGGAGAAATCGTAGATACGCAGTATTTT.

This chain links TRBV7-3 with TRBJ2-3; D unclear. The V gene's germline CDR1 is SGHTA and CDR2 FQGTGA. Trimming pared 4 bases from V and 3 bases from J, leaving 8 bases between. The CDR3 has 13 residues. CDR3 in DNA: TGTGCCAGCAGCTCCCTTCCTACAGATACGCAGTATTTT. Protein product: CASSSLPTDTQYF.

The chain carries TRBV7-9 and TRBJ1-2, with a weak D call TRBD1 (5 bases). The V end was cut by 2 bases, the J end by 8 bases, with 12 bases between. This CDR3 region has 13 residues. CDR1 is SEHNR, CDR2 FQNEAQ, per germline (reference sequence). In DNA form, the CDR3 reads TGTGCCAGCAGCTTAATTGGGGCCGGGGGCTACACCTTC. It encodes CASSLIGAGGYTF.

This clone was detected a few times. The CDR3 reads CASSYKQGADTEAFF. CDR3 coding DNA: TGTGCCAGCAGCTATAAACAGGGGGCAGACACTGAAGCTTTCTTT. The V and J genes are TRBV5-8 and TRBJ1-1; 9 nucleotides line up with TRBD1. The germline CDR1 and CDR2 sequences are SGHTS and YDEGEE. V dropped 3 bases and J dropped 3; count of bases not matched to a gene: 6. This CDR3 has 15 residues.

This rearrangement joins TRBV7-2 to TRBJ2-7, with D possibly matching TRBD1 (5 bases). The CDR3 is 13 residues long. The V end was cut by 5 bases, the J end by 5 bases, with 13 bases between. From germline, CDR1 is SGHTA and CDR2 FQGNSA. In nucleotides, the CDR3 is TGTGCCAGCAGCCCCGGCAGGGCCCACGAGCAGTACTTC. It is translated as CASSPGRAHEQYF.

The genes are TRBV7-6 and TRBJ2-3, with a weak D call TRBD2 (5 bases). Germline CDR1 is SGHVS and CDR2 is FNYEAQ. The CDR3 loop spans 15 amino acids. Trimming removed 0 bases at V and 5 bases at J, with 12 bases between. CDR3 bases: TGTGCCAGCAGCTTAGCTGGAGGTGCTTTAGATACGCAGTATTTT. This gives the protein CASSLAGGALDTQYF. Filled out from reference TRBV7-6 and TRBJ2-3, the complete variable domain reads GAGVSQSPRYKVTKRGQDVALRCDPISGHVSLYWYRQALGQGPEFLTYFNYEAQQDKSGLPNDRFSAERPEGSISTLTIQRTEQRDSAMYRCASSLAGGALDTQYFGPGTRLTVL.

The chain uses TRBV5-8 and TRBJ1-5; 7 bases line up with TRBD1. This CDR3 is built from 14 residues. V was pared by 6 bases and J by 4 bases, with 7 bases of the junction left unmatched. Germline CDR1 is SGHTS and CDR2 is YDEGEE. CDR3 residues: CASNLGQQNQPQHF. Here the CDR3 DNA reads TGTGCCAGCAACCTGGGACAGCAGAATCAGCCCCAGCATTTT.

This clone was seen more than once but under ten times. The chain combines TRBV7-9 with TRBJ1-1, with D tentatively TRBD1 (6 bases). The CDR3 extends over 13 amino acids. Germline V gene lookup returns CDR1 SEHNR and CDR2 FQNEAQ (reference sequence). Trimming removed 1 base at V and 4 bases at J, with 7 bases between. The CDR3 DNA follows: TGTGCCAGCAGCTTAGAAGGGGGCACTGAAGCTTTCTTT. Translating gives CASSLEGGTEAFF.

The V call is TRBV30, the J call TRBJ1-2; D unresolved. CDR1 and CDR2 (germline): GTSNPN, SVGIG (reference sequence). The V gene lost 7 bases and the J gene lost 3 bases, with 24 bases spanning the gap. The CDR3 loop spans 16 amino acids. The CDR3 here is CAFHPELHLRDYGYTF. As DNA, the CDR3 is TGTGCCTTCCACCCGGAACTGCATCTTCGGGACTATGGCTACACCTTC.

The chain recombines TRBV5-4 with TRBJ2-1; TRBD1 matches at 8 bases. V shed 4 bases, J shed 6 bases, and the junction held 12 bases outside the gene matches. This CDR3 has 16 amino acids. Germline V gene sequence: CDR1 SGHNT, CDR2 YYREEE (reference sequence). The CDR3 loop reads CASSPRQGTSLNEQFF. CDR3 DNA: TGTGCCAGCAGCCCAAGACAGGGGACATCTCTCAATGAGCAGTTCTTC.

The chain combines TRBV6-1 with TRBJ2-3; 10 bases are shared with TRBD1. The CDR3 is made up of 17 amino acids. CDR1 and CDR2 (germline): MNHNS, SASEGT. Losses at the gene ends were 4 bases for V and 2 bases for J; bases not matched to a gene: 9. CDR3 nucleotide sequence: TGTGCCAGCAGTGGGCGGGACAGGGGCTACCACACAGATACGCAGTATTTT. Its translation: CASSGRDRGYHTDTQYF.

The rearrangement links TRBV11-3 to TRBJ2-7; a weak D match, TRBD1 (5 bases). The CDR3 runs to 14 residues. Germline assignment: CDR1 SGHNT and CDR2 YENEEA. The V end was cut by 5 bases, the J end by 2 bases, with 13 bases between. The CDR3 nucleotides read TGTGCCAGCAGCCCCTCCAGGGATACCTACGAGCAGTACTTC. It specifies CASSPSRDTYEQYF.

The rearrangement joins TRBV15 to TRBJ1-1; D might be TRBD1 (5 bases). The ends were cut back, 0 bases at V and 3 bases at J, with 8 bases in the middle. This CDR3 is built from 14 residues. The germline gives CDR1 LNHNV, CDR2 YYDKDF (reference sequence). The CDR3 sequence is CATSRDRADTEAFF. The DNA of the CDR3 is TGTGCCACCAGCAGAGACAGGGCGGACACTGAAGCTTTCTTT.

The chain is built from TRBV29-1 and TRBJ2-7; 8 positions agree with TRBD2. Germline V gene data show CDR1 as SQVTM and CDR2 as ANQGSEA. J lost 5 bases, V lost 7 bases, and 22 bases had no gene match. The CDR3 contains 17 residues. CDR3 region: CSAVRNLKSSGSHEQYF. Here the CDR3 DNA reads TGCAGCGCCGTCCGTAACTTGAAATCCAGCGGGAGCCACGAGCAGTACTTC.

The CDR3 loop reads CASRTPWQGAHSEQFF. The CDR3 region has the DNA TGTGCCAGTAGAACCCCCTGGCAGGGCGCGCACAGTGAGCAGTTCTTC. The J gene is TRBJ2-1, the V gene TRBV19; D perhaps matches TRBD1 (5 bases). This CDR3 spans 16 amino acids. Germline values: CDR1 LNHDA, CDR2 SQIVND (reference sequence). The V end lost 6 bases, the J end lost 9 bases, and 24 bases lay between the germline ends.

The chain couples TRBV2 to TRBJ2-7; maybe TRBD1 (5 bases). This CDR3 region has 17 residues. CDR1 and CDR2 from the germline V gene are SNHLY and FYNNEI. V was cut by 0 bases and J by 3 bases, with 18 bases left in between. The CDR3 bases are TGTGCCAGCAGTGAAGCTACTACAGACAGAAGATACTACGAGCAGTACTTC. This translates into CASSEATTDRRYYEQYF.

This clone was counted a few times. V is TRBV30 and J is TRBJ2-7; no clear D gene. The CDR3 runs 12 residues. V was cut by 4 bases and J by 3 bases, with 10 bases left in between. Germline V gene data show CDR1 as GTSNPN and CDR2 as SVGIG (reference sequence). The CDR3 DNA is TGTGCCTGGACCGCGCAGGACTACGAGCAGTACTTC. The encoded protein is CAWTAQDYEQYF.

The CDR3 nucleotides read TGTGCCAGCAGCTTAGCGCTAACCGGAGTTGAAGCTTTCTTT. This encodes CASSLALTGVEAFF. The chain carries TRBV11-2 and TRBJ1-1, with D unresolved. This CDR3 is 14 amino acids long. Germline lookup yields CDR1 SGHAT and CDR2 FQNNGV. Trimming removed 1 base from V and 7 bases from J, with 13 bases in between.

The chain carries TRBV5-1 and TRBJ2-2, with D perhaps matching TRBD1 (5 bases). Trimming pared 2 bases from V and 4 bases from J, leaving 12 bases between. Germline lookup yields CDR1 SGHRS and CDR2 YFSETQ. The CDR3 runs to 15 residues. The CDR3 DNA sequence: TGCGCCAGCAGCTTTGCCCAGGGAAGCACCGGGGAGCTGTTTTTT. The encoded protein is CASSFAQGSTGELFF. The complete variable domain, with remaining parts taken from reference TRBV5-1 and TRBJ2-2, reads KAGVTQTPRYLIKTRGQQVTLSCSPISGHRSVSWYQQTPGQGLQFLFEYFSETQRNKGNFPGRFSGRQFSNSRSEMNVSTLELGDSALYLCASSFAQGSTGELFFGEGSRLTVL.

With regard to this clone: The junction shows a germline mismatch at one end, possibly a read error. The chain recombines TRBV7-7 with TRBJ2-5; TRBD2 agrees at 8 bases. The CDR3 contains 16 residues. In germline, CDR1 is SSHAT, CDR2 FNYEAQ (reference sequence). DNA of the CDR3: TGTGCTAGCAGCTTGGGTAGCGGGACCGAGGGAGAGACCCAGTACTTC. It is translated as CASSLGSGTEGETQYF.

Worth noting for this clone: Compared with germline, one end of the junction differs, possibly owing to a read error. The gene calls are TRBV5-6 and TRBJ1-4, with 7 positions matching TRBD1. The CDR3 runs to 13 residues. The germline gives CDR1 SGHDT, CDR2 YYEEEE. CDR3 sequence (DNA): TGTGCCAGCAGCTACACCGGGACAGCCCTCATGGTTTTT. Amino acids: CASSYTGTALMVF.

The chain uses TRBV6-5 and TRBJ1-5; no clear D. Germline V gives CDR1 MNHEY, CDR2 SVGAGI. The CDR3 has 15 residues. V shed 0 bases and J shed 0 bases, with 6 bases lying between them. The chain's CDR3 is CASSYSIGSNQPQHF. CDR3 in DNA: TGTGCCAGCAGTTACTCGATCGGTAGCAATCAGCCCCAGCATTTT.

This sequence joins TRBV5-4 and TRBJ2-1; 9 bases agree with TRBD1. This CDR3 region has 16 residues. CDR1 is SGHNT and CDR2 is YYREEE in the germline V gene (reference sequence). Germline trimming cut 1 base from V and 6 bases from J; bases unmatched to any gene: 8. The CDR3 here is CASSLSGQGMSNEQFF. In DNA, the CDR3 is TGTGCCAGCAGCTTGTCGGGACAGGGAATGTCCAATGAGCAGTTCTTC.

This clone appeared a few times. DNA of the CDR3: TGCGCCAGCAGCCAAGACTCTATAGCGGGAGGGACTCCCTACGAGCAGTACTTC. It translates to CASSQDSIAGGTPYEQYF. V usage is TRBV4-1 and J usage is TRBJ2-7, with 11 bases lining up with TRBD2. This CDR3 has 18 residues. With 0 bases clipped from V and 2 bases from J, the junction kept 9 bases outside the gene matches. Germline V CDR1 and CDR2: MGHRA, YSYEKL.

The J gene is TRBJ2-3, the V gene TRBV28; tentatively, D is TRBD2 (5 bases). Germline CDR1 and CDR2: MDHEN and SYDVKM. This CDR3 contains 15 residues. V lost 2 bases to trimming and J lost 4 bases, with 13 bases between them. The CDR3 is CASSLISGGADTQYF. The CDR3 region has the DNA TGTGCCAGCAGTTTAATCAGCGGAGGAGCAGATACGCAGTATTTT.

The chain recombines TRBV29-1 with TRBJ1-2; 7 bases are a match to TRBD1. The germline gives CDR1 SQVTM, CDR2 ANQGSEA. The CDR3 length is 12 residues. The J segment lost 4 bases and the V segment lost 4 bases, leaving 3 bases of the junction unmatched. CDR3 in amino acids: CSVVAGGYGYTF. The CDR3 nucleotides are TGCAGCGTTGTGGCAGGGGGCTATGGCTACACCTTC. Full variable domain (missing parts from reference TRBV29-1 and TRBJ1-2): SAVISQKPSRDICQRGTSLTIQCQVDSQVTMMFWYRQQPGQSLTLIATANQGSEATYESGFVIDKFPISRPNLTFSTLTVSNMSPEDSSIYLCSVVAGGYGYTFGSGTRLTVV.

The rearrangement links TRBV14 to TRBJ2-7, with D tentatively TRBD1 (6 bases). V was pared by 8 bases and J by 4 bases, with 12 bases between. Germline CDR1 is SGHDN and CDR2 is FVKESK. The CDR3 is made up of 12 amino acids. The CDR3 DNA reads TGTGCCAGCGGACAGCTAACTTACGAGCAGTACTTC. Translation gives CASGQLTYEQYF.

The V gene is TRBV3-1 (or the pseudogene TRBV3-2), the J gene TRBJ2-3, with TRBD2 matching 9 bases. From germline, CDR1 is LGHDT and CDR2 YNNKEL (reference sequence). The CDR3 runs to 15 residues. Losses at the gene ends were 2 bases for V and 7 bases for J; bases not matched to a gene: 7. For the CDR3, the DNA is TGTGCCAGCAGCCAACTGCGGGAGGGAAGAAATACGCAGTATTTT. This sequence encodes CASSQLREGRNTQYF.

The chain links TRBV5-4 to TRBJ2-2; a possible D gene is TRBD2 (6 bases). CDR1 is SGHNT and CDR2 is YYREEE in the germline V gene (reference sequence). Trimming cost V 2 bases and J 7 bases, with 15 bases left between them. CDR3 size: 15 residues. This chain's CDR3 is CASSFGGSQGGELFF. The CDR3 coding sequence is TGTGCCAGCAGCTTTGGGGGGAGTCAGGGCGGGGAGCTGTTTTTT. Looking up the rest from reference TRBV5-4 and TRBJ2-2 gives the full variable domain: ETGVTQSPTHLIKTRGQQVTLRCSSQSGHNTVSWYQQALGQGPQFIFQYYREEENGRGNFPPRFSGLQFPNYSSELNVNALELDDSALYLCASSFGGSQGGELFFGEGSRLTVL.

The CDR3 DNA follows: TGTGCCAGTAGTCCACGACAAATCTATGGCTACACCTTC. Its protein product is CASSPRQIYGYTF. The chain combines TRBV19 with TRBJ1-2, with D hard to call. Per germline, CDR1 LNHDA and CDR2 SQIVND (reference sequence). The CDR3 is 13 amino acids. V was shortened by 5 bases and J by 4 bases, with 11 bases between the two germline ends. Full variable domain (remainder filled in from reference TRBV19 and TRBJ1-2): DGGITQSPKYLFRKEGQNVTLSCEQNLNHDAMYWYRQDPGQGLRLIYYSQIVNDFQKGDIAEGYSVSREKKESFPLTVTSAQKNPTAFYLCASSPRQIYGYTFGSGTRLTVV.